This TCR beta chain derives from a study of blood T cells in healthy people across ages. Germline loops: CDR1 MNHEY, CDR2 SVGEGT. CDR3 length: 15 amino acids. Germline trimming cut 7 bases from V and 5 bases from J; bases unmatched to any gene: 8. The use of a sample-barcoded 5' primer and a J-beta primer mix characterized a second PCR of roughly 7 to 12 cycles. From the 5' RACE reads, TCRdb called clonotypes with MiXCR, one entry per CDR3 protein. Here the sample spans under 1,000,000 distinct CDR3 sequences, around 45% being singletons. Specimen: blood. The sequence derives from a man older than 75 in good health. The V gene is TRBV6-2 or TRBV6-3, the J gene TRBJ2-2; 9 bases line up with TRBD1. In DNA form, the CDR3 reads TGTGCCAGCAACCAGGACAGGGGATCGACCGGGGAGCTGTTTTTT. As protein: CASNQDRGSTGELFF.